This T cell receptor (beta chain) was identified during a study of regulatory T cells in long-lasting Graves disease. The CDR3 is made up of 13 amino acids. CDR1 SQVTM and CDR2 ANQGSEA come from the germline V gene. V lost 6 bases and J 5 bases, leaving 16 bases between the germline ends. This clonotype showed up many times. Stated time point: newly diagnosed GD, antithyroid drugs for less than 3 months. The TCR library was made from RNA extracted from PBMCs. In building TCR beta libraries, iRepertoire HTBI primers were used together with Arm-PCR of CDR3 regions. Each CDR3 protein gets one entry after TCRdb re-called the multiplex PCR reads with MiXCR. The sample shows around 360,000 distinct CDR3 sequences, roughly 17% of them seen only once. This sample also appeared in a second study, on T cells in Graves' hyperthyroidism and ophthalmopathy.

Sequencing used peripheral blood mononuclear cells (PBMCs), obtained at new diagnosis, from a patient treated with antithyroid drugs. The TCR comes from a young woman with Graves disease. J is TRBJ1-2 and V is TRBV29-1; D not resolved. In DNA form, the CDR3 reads TGCAGCGTGCGAAGCGACGGAGCATATGGCTACACCTTC. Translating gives CSVRSDGAYGYTF. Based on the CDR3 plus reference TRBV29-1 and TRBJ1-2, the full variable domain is SAVISQKPSRDICQRGTSLTIQCQVDSQVTMMFWYRQQPGQSLTLIATANQGSEATYESGFVIDKFPISRPNLTFSTLTVSNMSPEDSSIYLCSVRSDGAYGYTFGSGTRLTVV.